What follows are 17 T cell receptor beta chains derived from one specimen sequenced in a study of high-grade serous ovarian cancer treatment subgroups (dated by TCRdb to about 2021). Receptor libraries were prepared by the immunoSEQ multiplex PCR assay. This is the immuneACCESS table as TCRdb keeps it, with only in-frame sequences that have V and J called. A part of the clones is gone; compared with another copy, unresolved V genes explain less than half, and the rest is unexplained. This sample has more than 8,000 clones in its table, and around 68% of those were observed once. Around 4% of the sample comes from the top ten. Tumor samples were collected prior to definitive surgery or chemotherapy. Input material: tumor tissue. These receptors were taken from a human donor with high-grade serous ovarian cancer.

This sequence joins TRBV19 and TRBJ1-1, with D possibly TRBD1 on 5 matching bases. Between the trimmed V and J ends, which lost 4 bases and 5 bases, there was a span of 8 bases. Looked up from germline, CDR1 is LNHDA and CDR2 is SQIVND (reference sequence). CDR3 length: 12 residues. In DNA form, the CDR3 reads TGTGCCAGTAGTACCGGGACGACTGAAGCTTTCTTT. Encoded protein: CASSTGTTEAFF.

In its sample, this clone was seen a few times. V usage is TRBV2 and J usage is TRBJ2-1, with D unclear. CDR1 is SNHLY, CDR2 FYNNEI, per germline. With 3 bases removed from V and 7 bases from J, the gap between germline ends came to 4 bases. CDR3 length equals 11 residues. In DNA form, the CDR3 reads TGTGCCAGCAGTGAGCGGAATGAGCAGTTCTTC. As protein: CASSERNEQFF.

The V gene is TRBV5-6, the J gene TRBJ2-5, with 8 bases fitting TRBD2. The DNA end is more similar to TRBJ2-7, so the J call may be wrong. This CDR3 comprises 15 residues. Germline V gives CDR1 SGHDT, CDR2 YYEEEE. The CDR3 coding sequence is TGTGCCAGCAGCGACGGGACTAGGGACTCCTACGAGCAGTACTTC. This codes for CASSDGTRDSYEQYF.

This chain links TRBV7-6 with TRBJ2-1, with D uncertain. Germline assignment: CDR1 SGHVS and CDR2 FNYEAQ. The CDR3 has 15 residues. Trimming took off 2 bases at V and 5 bases at J, with 13 bases between the two ends. For the CDR3, the DNA is TGTGCCAGCAGCTTAACTCTGGCTCCCCACAATGAGCAGTTCTTC. The encoded protein is CASSLTLAPHNEQFF.

V gene TRBV2 combines with J gene TRBJ1-2; D gene ambiguous. The CDR3 has 12 amino acids. CDR1 SNHLY and CDR2 FYNNEI come from the germline V gene. Trimming took off 4 bases at V and 4 bases at J, with 7 bases between the two ends. CDR3 protein: CASSAFGYGYTF. The CDR3 DNA follows: TGTGCCAGCAGTGCCTTCGGCTATGGCTACACCTTC.

V usage is TRBV9 and J usage is TRBJ2-3; tentatively, D is TRBD1 (6 bases). The V gene's germline CDR1 is SGDLS and CDR2 YYNGEE. The CDR3 has 17 amino acids. Trimming stripped 0 bases from V and 0 bases from J, with 14 bases between. The CDR3 region has the DNA TGTGCCAGCAGCGTAGTACCGGGACAACTAAGCACAGATACGCAGTATTTT. Protein sequence: CASSVVPGQLSTDTQYF.

This rearrangement joins TRBV30 to TRBJ2-1, with D perhaps TRBD1 (6 bases). CDR3 length equals 12 residues. V was pared by 5 bases and J by 5 bases, with 10 bases between. Germline CDR1 and CDR2: GTSNPN and SVGIG (reference sequence). The CDR3 here is CAWDRTNNEQFF. CDR3 DNA sequence: TGTGCCTGGGACAGGACAAACAATGAGCAGTTCTTC.

This clone was recorded once. CDR3 residues: CASSLDGGRASNQPQHF. Written as DNA, the CDR3 is TGCGCCAGCAGCTTGGATGGGGGGCGAGCTAGCAATCAGCCCCAGCATTTT. V usage is TRBV5-1 and J usage is TRBJ1-5; D may be TRBD1 (6 bases). This CDR3 is 17 amino acids long. The germline V gene has CDR1 SGHRS and CDR2 YFSETQ. V was shortened by 0 bases and J by 0 bases, with 13 bases between the two germline ends.

The chain links TRBV7-8 to TRBJ2-2; 8 bases agree with TRBD1. The length of the CDR3 is 15 residues. Germline values: CDR1 SGHVS, CDR2 FQNEAQ. CDR3 nucleotides: TGTGCGTGGGGACGGAGACAGGGGAAAGCCGGGGAGCTGTTTTTT. Encoded protein: CAWGRRQGKAGELFF.

The rearrangement links TRBV5-4 to TRBJ1-4; the D gene is possibly TRBD1 (5 bases). Per the germline V gene, CDR1 is SGHNT and CDR2 is YYREEE (reference sequence). V shed 3 bases and J shed 5 bases, with 14 bases lying between them. The CDR3 consists of 15 residues. CDR3 DNA sequence: TGTGCCAGCAGCTCGAACAGGTTCCTCAATGAAAAACTGTTTTTT. Translating gives CASSSNRFLNEKLFF.

This chain connects TRBV18 to TRBJ1-1; tentatively, D is TRBD1 (6 bases). Deletions cut 2 bases from V and 4 bases from J, with 14 bases between. The CDR3 has 15 amino acids. Germline V gene data show CDR1 as KGHSH and CDR2 as LQKENI. In nucleotides, the CDR3 is TGTGCCAGCTCACCAACACAGGGAATGAGCACTGAAGCTTTCTTT. Residues: CASSPTQGMSTEAFF.

The gene calls are TRBV7-9 and TRBJ2-7; TRBD1 matches 7 bases. CDR3 length equals 16 residues. Germline V gives CDR1 SEHNR, CDR2 FQNEAQ (reference sequence). The V segment lost 5 bases and the J segment 6 bases; nucleotides outside the gene matches: 16. The CDR3 loop is CASSLRQGGRLVEQYF. The CDR3 DNA is TGTGCCAGCAGCCTCCGACAGGGTGGTCGATTGGTCGAGCAGTACTTC.

The rearrangement uses TRBV29-1 and TRBJ2-1; the D gene is possibly TRBD2 (6 bases). V lost 7 bases, J lost 10 bases, and 14 bases lay in between. Germline loops: CDR1 SQVTM, CDR2 ANQGSEA. The CDR3 runs 11 residues. The CDR3 DNA is TGCAGCGCCCCACTAGCTAAGGAGCAGTTCTTC. This encodes CSAPLAKEQFF.

The chain links TRBV19 to TRBJ1-2; 7 bases line up with TRBD1. J was trimmed by 4 bases and V by 7 bases; bases with no gene match: 3. The CDR3 has 12 amino acids. Germline loops: CDR1 LNHDA, CDR2 SQIVND (reference sequence). In DNA form, the CDR3 reads TGTGCCAGTATCGGGACAGTCTATGGCTACACCTTC. This gives the protein CASIGTVYGYTF.

This chain joins TRBV5-5 and TRBJ1-2, with TRBD1 as a possible D gene (5 bases). The V gene lost 5 bases and the J gene lost 4 bases, with 12 bases spanning the gap. This CDR3 comprises 13 residues. Germline CDR1 is SGHKS and CDR2 is YYEKEE (reference sequence). This chain's CDR3 is CASSLPDSYGYTF. For the CDR3, the DNA is TGTGCCAGCAGTCTTCCAGACAGCTATGGCTACACCTTC.

CDR3 DNA: TGTGCCAGCAGTCCTACGGCGGGGAGTGAAGCTTTCTTT. Protein sequence: CASSPTAGSEAFF. The J gene is TRBJ1-1, the V gene TRBV6-6; D ambiguous. Germline CDR1 MNHNY, CDR2 SVGAGI (reference sequence). Trimming shortened V by 5 bases and J by 7 bases, and 14 bases separated the two germline ends. The CDR3 spans 13 residues.

The CDR3, as DNA: TGCGCCAGCAGCCAAGGGGCGTGGGGTAAAGAGACCCAGTACTTC. As protein: CASSQGAWGKETQYF. The chain employs TRBV4-3 and TRBJ2-5; the D is unclear. The V gene's germline CDR1 is LGHNA and CDR2 YSLEER. Between the trimmed V and J ends, which lost 1 base and 3 bases, there was a span of 12 bases. This CDR3 has 15 amino acids.